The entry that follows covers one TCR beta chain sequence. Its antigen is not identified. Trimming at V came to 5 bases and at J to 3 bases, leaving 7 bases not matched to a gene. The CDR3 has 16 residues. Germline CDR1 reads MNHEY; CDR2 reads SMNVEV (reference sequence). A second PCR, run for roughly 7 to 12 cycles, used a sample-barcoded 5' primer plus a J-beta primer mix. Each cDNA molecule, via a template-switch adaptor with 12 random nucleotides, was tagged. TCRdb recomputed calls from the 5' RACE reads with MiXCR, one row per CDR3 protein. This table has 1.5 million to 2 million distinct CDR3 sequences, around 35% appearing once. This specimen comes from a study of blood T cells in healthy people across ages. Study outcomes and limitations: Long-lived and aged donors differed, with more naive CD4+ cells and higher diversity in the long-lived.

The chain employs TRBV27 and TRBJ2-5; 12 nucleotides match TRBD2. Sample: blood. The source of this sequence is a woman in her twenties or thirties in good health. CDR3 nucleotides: TGTGCCAGCAGTGAGACTAGCGGGAGTTGGAAAGAGACCCAGTACTTC. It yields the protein CASSETSGSWKETQYF.